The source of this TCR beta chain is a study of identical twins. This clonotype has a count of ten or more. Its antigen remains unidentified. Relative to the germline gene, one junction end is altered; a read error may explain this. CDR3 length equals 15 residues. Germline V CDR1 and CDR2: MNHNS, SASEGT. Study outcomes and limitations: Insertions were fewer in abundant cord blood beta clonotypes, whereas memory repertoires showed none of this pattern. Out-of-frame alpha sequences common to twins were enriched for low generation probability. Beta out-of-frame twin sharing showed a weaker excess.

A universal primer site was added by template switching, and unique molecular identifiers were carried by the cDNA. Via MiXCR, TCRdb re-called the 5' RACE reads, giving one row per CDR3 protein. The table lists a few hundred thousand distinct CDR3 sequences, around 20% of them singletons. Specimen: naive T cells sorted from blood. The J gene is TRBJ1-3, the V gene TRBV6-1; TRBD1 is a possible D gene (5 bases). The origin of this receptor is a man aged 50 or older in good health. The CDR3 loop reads CASRDGTGSGNNIYF. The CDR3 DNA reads TGTGCCAGCCGTGACGGGACGGGGTCTGGAAACAACATATATTTT.